A selection of T cell receptor beta chains follows, all from one sample in a study of Ad26.COV2.S vaccination and SARS-CoV-2 variants. TCRdb's copy holds only in-frame clones and misses some; the assay was immunoSEQ multiplex PCR. The table includes about 410,000 clones, around nine tenths detected once. The sequenced sample was peripheral blood, obtained in a trial of Ad26.COV2.S vaccine versus placebo. Receptor source: a person aged 18-65 years who received the Ad26.COV2.S COVID-19 vaccine or a placebo. CDR3s leave out the opening cysteine and the closing phenylalanine or tryptophan. D genes are given only for firm matches.

d_call	v_call	j_call	cdr3_aa
TRBD1	TRBV24-1	TRBJ2-5	ATSDFGPTGVETQY
-	TRBV12-3/TRBV12-4	TRBJ1-5	ASSSAREQPQH
-	TRBV2	TRBJ1-1	ASSGDISEAF
-	TRBV30	TRBJ1-2	AWRWGSNYGYT
-	TRBV2	TRBJ2-7	ASSEDPLGEQY
-	TRBV29-1	TRBJ2-5	SLMGATQETQY
-	TRBV6-2/TRBV6-3	TRBJ2-5	ASSGVGRVQETQY
-	TRBV6-5	TRBJ2-2	ASSYSTVGAGELF
-	TRBV5-5	TRBJ1-3	ASSDGTYSGNTIY
-	TRBV28	TRBJ2-7	ASSLWGTRDYEQY
-	TRBV3-1/TRBV3-2	TRBJ2-2	ASSQVAGTGELF
TRBD2	TRBV25-1	TRBJ2-1	ASSPYSGASYNEQF
TRBD1	TRBV19	TRBJ2-7	ASSIKKDRAEQY
-	TRBV5-1	TRBJ2-2	ASSSGANGELF
-	TRBV6-5	TRBJ1-1	ASSYRGVGTEAF
-	TRBV4-1	TRBJ1-1	ASSPKAPSMNTEAF
TRBD1	TRBV3-1/TRBV3-2	TRBJ1-4	ASSQRQGLNEKLF
TRBD1	TRBV5-1	TRBJ2-6	ASSADRVHSGANVLT
TRBD1	TRBV5-4	TRBJ2-2	ASSSGQNLRDTGELF
-	TRBV11-1	TRBJ2-7	ASSPDQIAYEQY
-	TRBV27	TRBJ2-7	AAQQVAYEQY
-	TRBV18	TRBJ1-4	ASSPIWRGINEKLF
-	TRBV3-1/TRBV3-2	TRBJ1-2	ASSLGTEDYGYT